This is a list of T cell receptor beta chains from one sample in a study of T cell changes during pregnancy in multiple sclerosis. Produced via immunoSEQ multiplex PCR; TCRdb's table is partial and in-frame only. Of around 56,000 clones in the sample, around nine tenths are singletons; the top ten hold over 1.5%. The material sequenced was peripheral blood, taken after pregnancy. Every receptor here comes from a female donor with multiple sclerosis, enrolled in a pregnancy study. Each CDR3 is given with its conserved first and last residue. The D gene is left open where the match is weak. Clone size is shown for a subset of rows, as once, few, many or a class of expanded clone.

J,size,D,V,CDR3,DNA
TRBJ2-1,NA,NA,TRBV11-2,CASSSPSTIRDNEQFF,TGTGCCAGCAGCTCCCCATCCACTATCCGGGACAATGAGCAGTTCTTC
TRBJ2-7,NA,NA,TRBV5-1,CASSFDSYEQYF,TGCGCCAGCAGCTTCGACTCGTACGAGCAGTACTTC
TRBJ1-3,NA,NA,TRBV9,CASSDWAASGNTIYF,TGTGCCAGCAGCGACTGGGCAGCCTCTGGAAACACCATATATTTT
TRBJ1-2,NA,NA,TRBV18,CASSPRQELGDYGYTF,TGTGCCAGCTCACCACGACAGGAACTGGGTGACTATGGCTACACCTTC
TRBJ2-7,NA,TRBD1,TRBV2,CASSWDSYEQYF,TGTGCCAGCAGTTGGGACAGCTACGAGCAGTACTTC
TRBJ2-3,NA,NA,TRBV7-2,CASSLEGADTQYF,TGTGCCAGCAGCTTAGAGGGGGCAGATACGCAGTATTTT
TRBJ2-7,NA,NA,TRBV4-3,CASNQDDSYEQYF,TGCGCCAGCAACCAAGATGACAGCTACGAGCAGTACTTC
TRBJ2-2,NA,TRBD2,TRBV5-1,CASSLLAGGNTGELFF,TGCGCCAGCAGCCTGTTAGCGGGGGGCAACACCGGGGAGCTGTTTTTT
TRBJ2-3,once,TRBD2,TRBV4-1,CASSQEGLAGGSTQYF,TGCGCCAGCAGCCAAGAGGGACTAGCGGGGGGGAGTACGCAGTATTTT
TRBJ2-2,NA,TRBD2,TRBV2,CASRAGGGSLTGELFF,TGTGCCAGCAGGGCGGGGGGGGGCAGCCTCACCGGGGAGCTGTTTTTT
TRBJ1-1,NA,TRBD1,TRBV5-5,CASSFRDRDLEAFF,TGTGCCAGCAGCTTCCGGGACAGGGACCTTGAAGCTTTCTTT
TRBJ1-2,NA,NA,TRBV6-5,CATAGDDYGYTF,TGTGCCACCGCCGGAGATGACTATGGCTACACCTTC
TRBJ1-4,NA,NA,TRBV7-9,CASSLQLATNEKLFF,TGTGCCAGCAGCTTACAGCTAGCAACTAATGAAAAACTGTTTTTT
TRBJ2-7,NA,TRBD1,TRBV29-1,CSVGTGYGEQYF,TGCAGCGTCGGGACAGGGTACGGCGAGCAGTACTTC
TRBJ2-5,NA,NA,TRBV7-3,CASSRGRQGQETQYF,TGTGCCAGCAGCAGGGGCCGGCAGGGCCAAGAGACCCAGTACTTC
TRBJ1-1,few,NA,TRBV6-1,CASSVENTEAFF,TGTGCCAGCAGTGTAGAGAACACTGAAGCTTTCTTT
TRBJ1-1,once,NA,TRBV30,CAWSVGGARTEAFF,TGTGCCTGGAGTGTAGGGGGGGCGCGCACTGAAGCTTTCTTT
TRBJ2-5,once,NA,TRBV6-5,CASSFEETQYF,TGTGCCAGCAGTTTCGAAGAGACCCAGTACTTC
TRBJ1-1,NA,NA,TRBV5-1,CASSLDGGWNTEAFF,TGCGCCAGCAGCTTGGATGGGGGGTGGAACACTGAAGCTTTCTTT
TRBJ2-5,NA,NA,TRBV6-5,CASTINTGWSETQYF,TGTGCCAGCACCATCAATACAGGGTGGAGTGAGACCCAGTACTTC
TRBJ2-1,NA,NA,TRBV9,CASSAKSGEQFF,TGTGCCAGCAGCGCGAAGAGCGGGGAGCAGTTCTTC
TRBJ2-3,NA,NA,TRBV7-3,CASSSQDTDTQYF,TGTGCCAGCAGCTCACAGGATACGGATACGCAGTATTTT
TRBJ1-1,NA,NA,TRBV5-6,CATSPGDTEAFF,TGTGCCACCTCCCCGGGGGACACTGAAGCTTTCTTT
TRBJ2-1,NA,NA,TRBV2,CASMRFLGGYSLYNEQFF,TGTGCCAGCATGAGGTTCTTAGGGGGTTACTCTCTTTACAATGAGCAGTTCTTC
TRBJ1-1,NA,TRBD1,TRBV28,CASSEASGGRHTEAFF,TGTGCCAGCAGCGAGGCCTCAGGGGGCCGGCACACTGAAGCTTTCTTT
TRBJ2-3,NA,TRBD2,TRBV28,CASPPRLAGTDTQYF,TGTGCCAGCCCTCCCCGACTAGCGGGCACAGATACGCAGTATTTT
TRBJ2-3,NA,NA,TRBV19,CASSSGGGTDTQYF,TGTGCCAGTAGTAGCGGGGGCGGCACAGATACGCAGTATTTT
TRBJ1-1,NA,NA,TRBV18,CASSPPNRAISEAFF,TGTGCCAGCTCACCACCCAACAGGGCAATTTCTGAAGCTTTCTTT
TRBJ1-4,NA,TRBD1,TRBV4-3,CASSQEGQGNEKLFF,TGCGCCAGCAGCCAAGAAGGACAGGGGAATGAAAAACTGTTTTTT
TRBJ1-5,few,NA,TRBV6-1,CASRDQDIGNQPQHF,TGTGCCAGCAGGGATCAGGATATCGGCAATCAGCCCCAGCATTTT
TRBJ2-1,NA,TRBD2,TRBV4-3,CASSQDRLARRNNEQFF,TGCGCCAGCAGCCAAGATCGACTAGCCCGCCGAAACAATGAGCAGTTCTTC
TRBJ1-2,NA,TRBD1,TRBV27,CASSLYTGGATAGYTF,TGTGCCAGCAGTTTATACACAGGGGGCGCGACTGCTGGCTACACCTTC
TRBJ1-5,NA,TRBD1,TRBV2,CASTRTTGANQPQHF,TGTGCCAGCACTCGAACGACAGGGGCGAATCAGCCCCAGCATTTT
TRBJ1-1,once,NA,TRBV6-5,CASSYKGEAFF,TGTGCCAGCAGTTACAAGGGGGAAGCTTTCTTT
TRBJ1-2,NA,NA,TRBV11-2,CASSLQAGKVYGYTF,TGTGCCAGCAGCCTCCAGGCCGGGAAGGTCTATGGCTACACCTTC
TRBJ1-1,once,TRBD1,TRBV28,CASSWGQGVQAFF,TGTGCCAGCAGCTGGGGACAGGGGGTACAAGCTTTCTTT
TRBJ2-6,NA,NA,TRBV28,CASAPGSGANVLTF,TGTGCCAGTGCCCCGGGCTCTGGGGCCAACGTCCTGACTTTC
TRBJ2-3,NA,NA,TRBV18,CASSPRQASTDTQYF,TGTGCCAGCTCACCACGACAGGCTAGCACAGATACGCAGTATTTT
TRBJ2-7,NA,TRBD2,TRBV6-1,CASSEIQAGGYEQYF,TGTGCCAGCAGTGAAATTCAAGCGGGGGGCTACGAGCAGTACTTC
TRBJ1-3,NA,TRBD1,TRBV2,CASRGGTGGVSGNTIYF,TGTGCCAGCAGGGGGGGGACAGGGGGCGTATCTGGAAACACCATATATTTT
TRBJ1-2,NA,NA,TRBV19,CASSIVDSYYGYTF,TGTGCCAGTAGTATTGTGGACAGCTACTATGGCTACACCTTC
TRBJ2-6,NA,TRBD1,TRBV18,CASSPRTGNSGANVLTF,TGTGCCAGCTCACCTCGGACAGGGAACTCTGGGGCCAACGTCCTGACTTTC
TRBJ1-1,NA,NA,TRBV20-1,CSASQVPQTFF,TGCAGTGCTAGCCAGGTGCCTCAGACTTTCTTT
TRBJ1-6,NA,TRBD1,TRBV15,CATANYRGPGNSPLHF,TGTGCCACCGCAAACTACAGGGGGCCCGGTAATTCACCCCTCCACTTT
TRBJ1-5,NA,NA,TRBV5-1,CASSLDGDQPQHF,TGCGCCAGCAGCTTGGACGGGGATCAGCCCCAGCATTTT
TRBJ2-1,NA,TRBD2,TRBV29-1,CSSDWSGGANEQFF,TGCAGCTCCGACTGGAGCGGGGGGGCTAATGAGCAGTTCTTC
TRBJ1-3,once,TRBD1,TRBV6-1,CASRVGTGPGNTIYF,TGTGCCAGCAGGGTAGGGACAGGCCCTGGGAACACCATATATTTT